These 9 T cell receptor beta chains were all obtained from the same sample, sequenced in a study of cytomegalovirus exposure and HLA in healthy donors. The study ran its PCR with 60 Vbeta and 13 Jbeta primers. Produced via immunoSEQ multiplex PCR; TCRdb's table is partial and in-frame only. The sample carries about 210,000 clones, about 82% recorded once. Specimen: PBMCs. The receptors derive from a young man in good health and CMV-seronegative.

The chain recombines TRBV5-1 with TRBJ1-2; TRBD1 is a possible D gene (6 bases). The CDR3 contains 13 residues. In germline, CDR1 is SGHRS, CDR2 YFSETQ. Trimming stripped 4 bases from V and 8 bases from J, with 15 bases between. The CDR3 spells CASSPPGAGGYTF. In DNA form, the CDR3 reads TGCGCCAGCAGCCCCCCAGGGGCTGGCGGCTACACCTTC.

This rearrangement joins TRBV19 to TRBJ1-5, with unresolved D. Deletions cut 3 bases from V and 3 bases from J, with 9 bases between. This CDR3 comprises 14 residues. Per germline, CDR1 LNHDA and CDR2 SQIVND (reference sequence). CDR3 DNA sequence: TGTGCCAGTAGTATGGGTAGCATCAATCAGCCCCAGCATTTT. It codes for CASSMGSINQPQHF.

The CDR3 sequence is CASSPMGADTIYF. The CDR3 region has the DNA TGTGCCAGCAGCCCAATGGGAGCGGACACCATATATTTT. The rearrangement joins TRBV7-3 to TRBJ1-3; D remains unclear. Germline assignment: CDR1 SGHTA and CDR2 FQGTGA. This CDR3 contains 13 residues. V was cut by 5 bases and J by 8 bases, with 13 bases left in between.

This rearrangement joins TRBV5-1 to TRBJ1-1, with TRBD1 identical over 8 bases. The V and J ends lost 0 bases and 1 base, in that order; junction bases with no gene match: 5. Germline V gene data show CDR1 as SGHRS and CDR2 as YFSETQ. There are 16 residues in the CDR3. The chain's CDR3 is CASSLAPGTGNTEAFF. CDR3 sequence (DNA): TGCGCCAGCAGCTTGGCGCCCGGGACAGGGAACACTGAAGCTTTCTTT.

The genes are TRBV29-1 and TRBJ1-4; 8 bases fit TRBD1. The V and J ends lost 6 bases and 5 bases, in that order; junction bases with no gene match: 8. The CDR3 runs 14 residues. From germline, CDR1 is SQVTM and CDR2 ANQGSEA. CDR3 DNA sequence: TGCAGCGTGGCCGGGACAGGATTCAATGAAAAACTGTTTTTT. Its protein is CSVAGTGFNEKLFF.

V gene TRBV28 combines with J gene TRBJ2-7; 11 positions agree with TRBD2. The CDR3 extends over 16 amino acids. V was pared by 2 bases and J by 3 bases, with 6 bases of the junction left unmatched. CDR1 is MDHEN, CDR2 SYDVKM, per germline. The CDR3: CASSLGTSGGVYEQYF. The CDR3 nucleotides are TGTGCCAGCAGTTTAGGGACTAGCGGAGGTGTCTACGAGCAGTACTTC.

The chain is built from TRBV28 and TRBJ1-1, with D unresolved. The CDR3 has 13 residues. Deletions cut 3 bases from V and 1 base from J, with 6 bases between. Germline CDR1 reads MDHEN; CDR2 reads SYDVKM. In DNA form, the CDR3 reads TGTGCCAGCAGTTTTCGTCCGAACACTGAAGCTTTCTTT. It encodes CASSFRPNTEAFF.

The chain is built from TRBV14 and TRBJ1-2; D gene ambiguous. CDR3 length: 13 residues. Germline loops: CDR1 SGHDN, CDR2 FVKESK. Deletions cut 3 bases from V and 5 bases from J, with 10 bases between. This CDR3 reads CASSQRLTYGYTF. DNA of the CDR3: TGTGCCAGCAGCCAGAGGCTAACTTATGGCTACACCTTC. The full variable domain, in which reference TRBV14 and TRBJ1-2 provide the parts outside the CDR3, is EAGVTQFPSHSVIEKGQTVTLRCDPISGHDNLYWYRRVMGKEIKFLLHFVKESKQDESGMPNNRFLAERTGGTYSTLKVQPAELEDSGVYFCASSQRLTYGYTFGSGTRLTVV.

V gene TRBV21-1 combines with J gene TRBJ1-1. TRBV21-1 is flagged as a pseudogene. The length of the CDR3 is 17 residues. For the CDR3, the DNA is TGTGCCAGCAGCAGGGGGACTCGGGGGGGGAGGGAAACTGAAGCTTTCTTT. Residues: CASSRGTRGGRETEAFF.